One and the same sample provided the 13 T cell receptor beta chains below, sequenced in a study of CD8+ T cells in alopecia areata. Extracted RNA was reverse transcribed into cDNA, the sequencing template. The data were produced by immunoSEQ multiplex PCR, yet TCRdb's version contains in-frame clones alone and is incomplete. The table has about 210,000 clones, less than 65% seen once. Described treatment: oral pan-JAK inhibitor, 5-10 mg twice daily. Sequencing used CD4+ T cells sorted from blood, obtained at week 4, from a patient treated with tofacitinib. The receptors were sampled from a human donor with alopecia areata.

This clone has just a few counts. This chain joins TRBV12-5 and TRBJ2-5, with TRBD1 matching 7 bases. V lost 8 bases, J lost 4 bases, and 4 bases stayed unmatched. Germline V gene sequence: CDR1 LGHNT, CDR2 FRNRAP. The CDR3 runs to 12 residues. CDR3 sequence: CASLGGGETQYF. DNA for the CDR3: TGTGCTAGTTTAGGGGGCGGAGAGACCCAGTACTTC.

The CDR3 protein is CSVGWLSGQVTDTQYF. The CDR3 nucleotides read TGCAGCGTTGGATGGCTTAGCGGGCAAGTCACGGATACGCAGTATTTT. The J gene is TRBJ2-3, the V gene TRBV29-1, with TRBD2 matching 7 bases. The V and J ends lost 4 bases and 6 bases, in that order; junction bases with no gene match: 16. This CDR3 region has 16 residues. Looked up from germline, CDR1 is SQVTM and CDR2 is ANQGSEA.

The rearrangement links TRBV4-3 to TRBJ1-2, with D unresolved. The CDR3 length is 16 residues. V lost 1 base, J lost 0 bases, and 12 bases lay in between. Germline V gene lookup returns CDR1 LGHNA and CDR2 YSLEER. The CDR3 loop reads CASSQGIAPANYGYTF. In DNA, the CDR3 is TGCGCCAGCAGCCAAGGGATCGCCCCGGCTAACTATGGCTACACCTTC.

This rearrangement joins TRBV4-3 to TRBJ1-6; D possibly corresponds to TRBD1 (5 bases). Trimming shortened V by 1 base and J by 7 bases, and 11 bases separated the two germline ends. The CDR3 covers 15 residues. From germline, CDR1 is LGHNA and CDR2 YSLEER. CDR3 nucleotide sequence: TGCGCCAGCAGCCAAGGGGGCTTCAACAATTCACCCCTCCACTTT. As protein: CASSQGGFNNSPLHF.

The chain links TRBV2 to TRBJ1-2; a possible D gene is TRBD1 (6 bases). CDR3 size: 15 residues. Trimming left V 4 bases short and J 3 bases short, with 15 bases between. Per germline, CDR1 SNHLY and CDR2 FYNNEI. CDR3 protein: CASSALRGRDYGYTF. CDR3 DNA: TGTGCCAGCAGTGCACTCCGGGGGCGAGACTATGGCTACACCTTC.

This chain joins TRBV18 and TRBJ2-5; TRBD1 agrees at 7 bases. The CDR3 has 16 amino acids. In germline, CDR1 is KGHSH, CDR2 LQKENI. V lost 6 bases, J lost 4 bases, and 14 bases stayed unmatched. The CDR3 DNA reads TGTGCCAGCTCCCCCGCGACAGGGTCTGGGACAGAGACCCAGTACTTC. This gives the protein CASSPATGSGTETQYF.

The genes are TRBV30 and TRBJ2-3; TRBD1 or TRBD2 may be the D gene (5 bases each). Trimming stripped 5 bases from V and 6 bases from J, with 12 bases between. In germline, CDR1 is GTSNPN, CDR2 SVGIG (reference sequence). The CDR3 totals 12 residues. The CDR3 region is CAWGGRMDTQYF. In DNA, the CDR3 is TGTGCCTGGGGGGGAAGAATGGATACGCAGTATTTT. The full variable domain, its missing parts supplied by reference TRBV30 and TRBJ2-3, is SQTIHQWPATLVQPVGSPLSLECTVEGTSNPNLYWYRQAAGRGLQLLFYSVGIGQISSEVPQNLSASRPQDRQFILSSKKLLLSDSGFYLCAWGGRMDTQYFGPGTRLTVL.

This clone was counted a few times. The chain recombines TRBV5-1 with TRBJ2-7; 7 nucleotides match TRBD2. The CDR3 length is 13 residues. V shed 4 bases, J shed 6 bases, and the junction held 7 bases outside the gene matches. Germline V gives CDR1 SGHRS, CDR2 YFSETQ. As DNA, the CDR3 is TGCGCCAGCAGCCCAAGCCCGGGGGGCGAGCAGTACTTC. Translation: CASSPSPGGEQYF.

This clone was seen a handful of times. This chain links TRBV7-2 with TRBJ1-1, with D possibly being TRBD1 (5 bases). This CDR3 contains 13 residues. The germline V and J ends were trimmed by 4 bases and 2 bases, with 8 bases remaining between them. CDR1 SGHTA and CDR2 FQGNSA come from the germline V gene. CDR3 sequence reads: CASSSGRNTEAFF. The CDR3 DNA reads TGTGCCAGCAGCTCGGGGCGTAACACTGAAGCTTTCTTT. The whole variable domain, filled in from reference TRBV7-2 and TRBJ1-1, reads GAGVSQSPSNKVTEKGKDVELRCDPISGHTALYWYRQSLGQGLEFLIYFQGNSAPDKSGLPSDRFSAERTGGSVSTLTIQRTQQEDSAVYLCASSSGRNTEAFFGQGTRLTVV.

The V call is TRBV30, the J call TRBJ2-7; D remains unclear. Germline lookup yields CDR1 GTSNPN and CDR2 SVGIG (reference sequence). The CDR3 extends over 11 amino acids. Trimming took off 0 bases at V and 7 bases at J, with 7 bases between the two ends. Here the CDR3 reads CAWSVRSEQYF. CDR3 nucleotides: TGTGCCTGGAGTGTACGAAGTGAGCAGTACTTC.

This clone came up once. The chain employs TRBV29-1 and TRBJ1-1, with 10 bases that match TRBD1. The junction had 8 bases not matched to a gene; V was cut back by 4 bases and J by 0 bases. The CDR3 covers 16 residues. The germline V gene has CDR1 SQVTM and CDR2 ANQGSEA. CDR3 residues: CSVGWGDRGMNTEAFF. The CDR3 region has the DNA TGCAGCGTTGGCTGGGGGGACAGGGGTATGAACACTGAAGCTTTCTTT.

The CDR3 nucleotides read TGTGCCTGGAGAAGGCAGGGAGGGCGTGAAAAACTGTTTTTT. This codes for CAWRRQGGREKLFF. V usage is TRBV30 and J usage is TRBJ1-4; D possibly corresponds to TRBD1 (5 bases). There are 14 residues in the CDR3. The germline V gene has CDR1 GTSNPN and CDR2 SVGIG (reference sequence). The V end lost 3 bases, the J end lost 7 bases, and 15 bases lay between the germline ends.

This chain uses TRBV11-2 with TRBJ2-7; D is perhaps TRBD1 (6 bases). Between the trimmed V and J ends, which lost 4 bases and 3 bases, there was a span of 19 bases. The CDR3 totals 16 residues. Germline CDR1 SGHAT, CDR2 FQNNGV. The CDR3 nucleotides read TGTGCCAGCAGCTCCCCAGACAGGCGGCGTGACTACGAGCAGTACTTC. Translating it yields CASSSPDRRRDYEQYF.